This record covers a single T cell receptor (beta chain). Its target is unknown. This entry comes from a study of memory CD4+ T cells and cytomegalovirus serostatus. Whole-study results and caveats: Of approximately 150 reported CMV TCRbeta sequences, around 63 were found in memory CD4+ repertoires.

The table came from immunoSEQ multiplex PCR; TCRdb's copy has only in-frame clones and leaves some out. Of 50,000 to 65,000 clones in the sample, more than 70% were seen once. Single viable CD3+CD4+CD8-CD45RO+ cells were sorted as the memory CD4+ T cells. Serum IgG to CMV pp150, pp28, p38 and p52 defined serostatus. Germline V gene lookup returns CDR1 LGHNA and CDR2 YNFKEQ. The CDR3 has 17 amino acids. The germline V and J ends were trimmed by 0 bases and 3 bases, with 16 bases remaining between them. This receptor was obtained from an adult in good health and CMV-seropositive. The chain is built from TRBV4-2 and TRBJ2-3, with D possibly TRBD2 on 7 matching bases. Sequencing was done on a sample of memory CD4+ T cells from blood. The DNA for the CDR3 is TGTGCCAGCAGCCAAGATGGAGGGGGGGGGCCAACAGATACGCAGTATTTT. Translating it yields CASSQDGGGGPTDTQYF.